A selection of T cell receptor beta chains follows, all from one sample in a study of Graves' ophthalmopathy and Graves' hyperthyroidism. MiXCR, run by TCRdb on the multiplex PCR reads, gives a single entry per CDR3 protein. This table has approximately 480,000 distinct CDR3 sequences, approximately 15% appearing once. The source material was blood. All receptors derive from a woman in her twenties or thirties with Graves' ophthalmopathy. Each CDR3 is given with its conserved first and last residue. D genes are given only for firm matches. The size entry is marked missing in some rows and otherwise reads once, few, many or a size class.

j_gene,d_gene,abundance,v_gene,CDR3aa,CDR3nt
TRBJ1-1,TRBD1,many,TRBV27,CASSSGTGDEAFF,TGTGCCAGCAGTTCAGGGACAGGGGATGAAGCTTTCTTT
TRBJ2-6,-,-,TRBV28,CASSFRDWGVSGANVLTF,TGTGCCAGCAGTTTCAGGGATTGGGGGGTCTCTGGGGCCAACGTCCTGACTTTC
TRBJ1-1,-,many,TRBV28,CASSFAGTPEAFF,TGTGCCAGCAGTTTTGCAGGGACGCCTGAAGCTTTCTTT
TRBJ2-5,TRBD1,many,TRBV7-8,CASSLAGTGSGETQYF,TGTGCCAGCAGCTTAGCCGGGACAGGGTCCGGCGAGACCCAGTACTTC
TRBJ1-2,-,many,TRBV12-3/TRBV12-4,CASSPPGAGGYTF,TGTGCCAGCAGTCCGCCAGGGGCGGGTGGCTACACCTTC
TRBJ2-5,-,-,TRBV3-1,CASSPERIVQAQETQYF,TGTGCCAGCAGCCCGGAAAGGATAGTGCAGGCGCAAGAGACCCAGTACTTC
TRBJ2-7,-,many,TRBV28,CASSLGGWELYNYEQYF,TGTGCCAGCAGTTTGGGTGGGTGGGAGTTATATAACTACGAGCAGTACTTC
TRBJ1-2,-,many,TRBV14,CASSQYSKSGYTF,TGTGCCAGCAGCCAGTACAGTAAGAGTGGCTACACCTTC
TRBJ1-6,-,many,TRBV19,CASSPRFRGRNSPLHF,TGTGCCAGTAGTCCCCGTTTTCGGGGGCGGAATTCACCCCTCCACTTT
TRBJ1-1,-,many,TRBV24-1,CATSARTNTEAFF,TGTGCCACCAGTGCCCGGACGAACACTGAAGCTTTCTTT
TRBJ1-3,-,many,TRBV6-1,CASNDRLNSGNTIYF,TGTGCCAGCAATGACCGTCTAAACTCTGGAAACACCATATATTTT
TRBJ1-2,-,many,TRBV9,CASSAGRKNYGYTF,TGTGCCAGCAGCGCCGGACGGAAAAACTATGGCTACACCTTC
TRBJ1-5,-,many,TRBV5-6,CASSLAGKGQPQHF,TGTGCCAGCAGCTTGGCGGGGAAAGGGCAGCCCCAGCATTTT
TRBJ1-2,TRBD1,many,TRBV28,CASSLENRGSGYTF,TGTGCCAGCAGTTTAGAAAACAGGGGGTCCGGCTACACCTTC
TRBJ2-7,TRBD2,few,TRBV3-1,CASSPPRGDSEQYF,TGTGCCAGCAGCCCCCCCCGGGGGGACTCCGAGCAGTACTTC
TRBJ2-7,-,few,TRBV30,CAWSVGRVGEQYF,TGTGCCTGGAGTGTGGGGCGAGTGGGCGAGCAGTACTTC
TRBJ1-2,-,many,TRBV6-1,CASSEVGTRPYGYTF,TGTGCCAGCAGTGAAGTTGGTACAAGGCCCTATGGCTACACCTTC
TRBJ2-5,-,many,TRBV7-3,CASSTMGIGTQYF,TGTGCCAGCAGCACCATGGGGATTGGGACCCAGTACTTC
TRBJ2-2,TRBD2,-,TRBV6-1,CASRVGTSDGGELFF,TGTGCCAGCAGAGTCGGGACTAGCGATGGCGGGGAGCTGTTTTTT
TRBJ1-1,-,few,TRBV6-5,CASSYLRENTEASF,TGTGCCAGCAGTTACCTCAGGGAGAACACTGAAGCTTCCTTT
TRBJ1-5,-,few,TRBV28,CASSFGLVGGGYSNQPQHF,TGTGCCAGCAGTTTTGGGCTTGTCGGTGGGGGTTATAGCAATCAGCCCCAGCATTTT
TRBJ2-2,-,many,TRBV24-1,CATSDPGRGQTGELFF,TGTGCCACCAGTGACCCAGGAAGAGGGCAAACCGGGGAGCTGTTTTTT
TRBJ1-1,-,-,TRBV29-1,CSGSRVNTEAFF,TGCAGCGGGTCAAGGGTAAACACTGAAGCTTTCTTT
TRBJ2-7,TRBD1,many,TRBV5-1,CASSSGTGAIEQYF,TGCGCCAGCAGCTCCGGGACAGGGGCAATCGAGCAGTACTTC
TRBJ2-6,-,-,TRBV7-9,CASSLNAATISGANVLTF,TGTGCCAGCAGCTTAAATGCTGCCACTATATCTGGGGCCAACGTCCTGACTTTC
TRBJ2-5,-,many,TRBV28,CASSVNRDIVVETQYF,TGTGCCAGCAGCGTTAACCGGGACATAGTTGTAGAGACCCAGTACTTC
TRBJ1-1,-,many,TRBV28,CASSLGVLVNTEAFF,TGTGCCAGCAGTTTGGGCGTACTCGTGAACACTGAAGCTTTCTTT
TRBJ1-1,-,many,TRBV30,CAWSADPGNTEAFF,TGTGCCTGGAGCGCAGATCCGGGGAACACTGAAGCTTTCTTT
TRBJ2-2,TRBD2,many,TRBV28,CASSTPGTSVTGELFF,TGTGCCAGCAGTACCCCCGGGACTAGCGTTACCGGGGAGCTGTTTTTT
TRBJ2-5,TRBD1,-,TRBV11-2,CASSYTGEETQYF,TGTGCCAGCAGCTACACAGGGGAAGAGACCCAGTACTTC
TRBJ2-7,TRBD1,many,TRBV28,CASSLSRTGATVEQYF,TGTGCCAGCAGTTTATCCCGGACAGGGGCCACCGTCGAGCAGTACTTC